The text below deals with one T cell receptor beta chain. The antigen is undetermined. The method was immunoSEQ multiplex PCR; TCRdb's version includes in-frame clones alone and lacks a portion of them. The sample carries around 58,000 clones, around 89% recorded once. Separate from the approximately 720-subject first cohort was the approximately 110-subject validation cohort, to which the donors belonged. This sample was taken from a study of cytomegalovirus exposure and HLA in healthy donors. As for the study in general: The same platform as the roughly 630 first-cohort repertoires was used for the 95 to 150 validation repertoires, a later analysis reported.

V lost 0 bases and J lost 0; bases outside the gene matches: 5. The germline V gene has CDR1 SGHNT and CDR2 YYREEE (reference sequence). This CDR3 has 17 residues. The study's findings and limits: Researchers counted some 150 TCR beta chains as cytomegalovirus-associated.

This TCR was sampled from a woman younger than 35 in good health and CMV-seronegative. J is TRBJ2-3 and V is TRBV5-4; TRBD2 matches 9 bases. Sequenced sample: PBMCs. CDR3 region: CASSLGSTSGSTDTQYF. DNA of the CDR3: TGTGCCAGCAGCTTGGGCTCTACTAGCGGGAGCACAGATACGCAGTATTTT. The entire variable domain, with the rest obtained from reference TRBV5-4 and TRBJ2-3, is as follows: ETGVTQSPTHLIKTRGQQVTLRCSSQSGHNTVSWYQQALGQGPQFIFQYYREEENGRGNFPPRFSGLQFPNYSSELNVNALELDDSALYLCASSLGSTSGSTDTQYFGPGTRLTVL.